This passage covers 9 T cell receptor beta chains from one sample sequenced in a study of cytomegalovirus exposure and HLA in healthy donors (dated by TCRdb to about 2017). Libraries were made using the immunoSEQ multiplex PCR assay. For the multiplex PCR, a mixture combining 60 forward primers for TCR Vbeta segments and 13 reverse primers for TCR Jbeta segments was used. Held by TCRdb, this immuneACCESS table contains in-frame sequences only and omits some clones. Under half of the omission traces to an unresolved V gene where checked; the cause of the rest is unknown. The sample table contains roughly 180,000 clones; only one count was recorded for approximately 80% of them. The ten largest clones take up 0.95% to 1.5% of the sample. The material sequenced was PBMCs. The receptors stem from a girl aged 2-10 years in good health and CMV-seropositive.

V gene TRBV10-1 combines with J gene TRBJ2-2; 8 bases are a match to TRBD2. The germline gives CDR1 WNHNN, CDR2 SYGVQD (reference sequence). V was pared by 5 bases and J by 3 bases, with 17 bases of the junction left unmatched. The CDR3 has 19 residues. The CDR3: CASSSAQDSGNLYTGELFF. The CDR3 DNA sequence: TGCGCCAGCAGTTCAGCTCAGGATAGCGGGAATTTGTACACCGGGGAGCTGTTTTTT.

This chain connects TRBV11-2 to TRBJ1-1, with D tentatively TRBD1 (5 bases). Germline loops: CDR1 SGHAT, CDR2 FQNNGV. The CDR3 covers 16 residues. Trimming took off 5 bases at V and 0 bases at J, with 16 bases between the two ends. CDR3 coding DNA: TGTGCCAGCAGCCTATCCGGGGGACGGTTGAACACTGAAGCTTTCTTT. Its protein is CASSLSGGRLNTEAFF.

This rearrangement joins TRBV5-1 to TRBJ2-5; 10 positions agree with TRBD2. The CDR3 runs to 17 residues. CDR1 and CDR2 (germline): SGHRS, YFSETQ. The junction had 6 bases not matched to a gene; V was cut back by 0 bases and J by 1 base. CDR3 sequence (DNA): TGCGCCAGCAGCTTGGGATGGACTAGCGGAGTCCAAGAGACCCAGTACTTC. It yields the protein CASSLGWTSGVQETQYF.

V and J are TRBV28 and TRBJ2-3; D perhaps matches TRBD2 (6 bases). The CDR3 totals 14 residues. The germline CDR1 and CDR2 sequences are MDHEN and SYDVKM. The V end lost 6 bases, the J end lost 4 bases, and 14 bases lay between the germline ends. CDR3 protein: CASRDGGPSDTQYF. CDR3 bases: TGTGCCAGCAGGGACGGAGGGCCCTCAGATACGCAGTATTTT.

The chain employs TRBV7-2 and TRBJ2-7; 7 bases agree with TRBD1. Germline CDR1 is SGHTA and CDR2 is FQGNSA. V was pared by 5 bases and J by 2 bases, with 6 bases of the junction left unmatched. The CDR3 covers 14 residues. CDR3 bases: TGTGCCAGCAGCAGCACAGGGGTAGCCTACGAGCAGTACTTC. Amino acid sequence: CASSSTGVAYEQYF.

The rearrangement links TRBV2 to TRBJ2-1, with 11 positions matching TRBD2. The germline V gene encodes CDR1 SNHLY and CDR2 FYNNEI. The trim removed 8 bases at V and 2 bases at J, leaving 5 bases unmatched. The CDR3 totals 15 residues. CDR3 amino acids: CASRGLAVTYNEQFF. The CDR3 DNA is TGTGCCAGCCGGGGACTAGCGGTTACCTACAATGAGCAGTTCTTC.

CDR3 coding DNA: TGTGCCAGCAGCGCCATCCTAGCGGGTAACAATGAGCAGTTCTTC. This gives the protein CASSAILAGNNEQFF. The chain recombines TRBV13 with TRBJ2-1; 8 bases agree with TRBD2. Trimming removed 5 bases from V and 5 bases from J; junction bases left unmatched: 8. The CDR3 consists of 15 residues. Germline V lookup: CDR1 PRHDT, CDR2 FYEKMQ (reference sequence).

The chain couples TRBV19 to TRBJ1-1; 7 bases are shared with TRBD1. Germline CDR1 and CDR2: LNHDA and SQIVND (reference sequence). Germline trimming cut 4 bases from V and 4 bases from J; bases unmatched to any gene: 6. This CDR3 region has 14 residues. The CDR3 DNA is TGTGCCAGTAGTAGGAATCCAGGGGGCACTGAAGCTTTCTTT. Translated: CASSRNPGGTEAFF.

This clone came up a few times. CDR3 nucleotides: TGTGCCAGCAGCCTGGTGGACAGCCTCTCTGGGGCCAACGTCCTGACTTTC. Its protein is CASSLVDSLSGANVLTF. The V and J genes are TRBV11-3 and TRBJ2-6; perhaps TRBD1 as D (6 bases). Per germline, CDR1 SGHNT and CDR2 YENEEA. The ends were cut back, 5 bases at V and 0 bases at J, with 14 bases in the middle. The CDR3 spans 17 residues.